The present entry profiles one T cell receptor (beta chain) with its context. The antigen remains unidentified. The sample originates from a study of T-cell memory formation after mild COVID-19. Study results and caveats: Pre-infection memory carried some responding clones, suggesting that cross-reactive memory joined. SARS-CoV-2 specificity of second-wave clones peaking day 37 was unconfirmed. Mainly in CM and EM were contracting CD4+ clones; CD8+ were in EMRA.

TCR alpha and TCR beta cDNA libraries with sample barcodes and UMIs came from 5'RACE using constant-segment primers. One entry per CDR3 protein results from TCRdb running MiXCR on the 5' RACE reads. Among roughly 580,000 distinct CDR3 sequences, over 15% were seen once, and the ten largest hold approximately 12%. Germline V gene data show CDR1 as DFQATT and CDR2 as SNEGSKA (reference sequence). This CDR3 has 13 amino acids. V shed 4 bases and J 7 bases; nucleotides not matched to a gene: 7. The V gene is TRBV20-1, the J gene TRBJ1-1, with 9 bases aligning to TRBD1. The sequence came from an adult woman who had mild COVID-19 (a few samples of this study predate the infection). Cell type and time point are not known. Material: PBMCs or a T cell subset sorted from them (not recorded which). The CDR3 here is CSATTGQGLEAFF. CDR3 coding DNA: TGCAGTGCTACCACGGGACAGGGCCTTGAAGCTTTCTTT.